This TCR beta chain is from a study of CD8 T cells in Susac syndrome. When the RNA was reverse transcribed, random hexamers were used with an input of about 0.45 to 1 ug. MiXCR was run by TCRdb on the immunoSEQ multiplex PCR reads, yielding one entry per CDR3 protein. Among over 100,000 distinct CDR3 sequences listed, 95% to 98% were seen once. Germline V gives CDR1 SGHNT, CDR2 YYREEE (reference sequence). Trimming cost V 2 bases and J 6 bases; bases outside gene matches: 3. This CDR3 is built from 13 residues. Sequences were obtained from CD4+ T cells from PBMCs. The clonotype comes from a human donor in good health. The chain uses TRBV5-4 and TRBJ2-3, with 7 positions matching TRBD1. In DNA, the CDR3 is TGTGCCAGCAGCTTTCAGGACAGGGATACGCAGTATTTT. Its protein product is CASSFQDRDTQYF.